The source of this T cell receptor (beta chain) is a study of blood T cell repertoires in COVID-19. Study overall: From the United States, Italy and Spain came samples of acute and convalescent COVID-19. T cells, B-cell-depleted T cells, or PBMCs supplied cDNA or gDNA.

This table comes from immunoSEQ multiplex PCR, and its TCRdb copy is limited to in-frame clones, with some not included. The sample yields about 75,000 clones, roughly 90% seen once. The CDR3 runs to 16 residues. With V trimmed by 5 bases and J by 4 bases, 8 bases remained unmatched. From germline, CDR1 is SGHVS and CDR2 FQNEAQ. The origin of this receptor is a woman aged 45-65 years with acute or convalescent COVID-19. This chain links TRBV7-8 with TRBJ2-2, with TRBD2 identical over 9 bases. Sequencing was performed on peripheral blood. In DNA, the CDR3 is TGTGCCAGCAGCCGCGGGCCTAGCGGGGTCACCGGGGAGCTGTTTTTT. Amino acids: CASSRGPSGVTGELFF.